This TCR beta chain was retrieved from a study of T-cell reconstitution after alpha-beta-depleted transplantation in children. General observations from the study: At the one-year point after transplant, T-cell counts and TCRbeta diversity were found to come mostly from T cells that had been newly produced. From surviving recipient T cells and thymic progenitors came the high day-60 TCRbeta diversity observed in some patients.

Unique molecular identifiers were used in preparing the TCRbeta library. Via MiXCR, TCRdb re-called the PCR reads, giving one row per CDR3 protein. The sample lists around 670,000 distinct CDR3 sequences; 13% were seen once. The junction had 9 bases not matched to a gene; V was cut back by 0 bases and J by 7 bases. Per germline, CDR1 SGHRS and CDR2 YFSETQ. This CDR3 is built from 16 residues. This clonotype has ten or more counts. Its antigen is not known. The sequences come from PBMCs, collected before TCRalphabeta/CD19-depleted stem cell transplant. J is TRBJ2-5 and V is TRBV5-1, with 10 bases matching TRBD2. The sequence was obtained from a girl aged 2-10 years with congenital amegakaryocytic thrombocytopenia, due to receive a stem cell transplant. The CDR3: CASSLASLAGDVTQYF. CDR3 nucleotide sequence: TGCGCCAGCAGCTTGGCTAGCCTAGCGGGAGACGTGACCCAGTACTTC. Using reference TRBV5-1 and TRBJ2-5 for the parts outside the CDR3, the full variable domain is KAGVTQTPRYLIKTRGQQVTLSCSPISGHRSVSWYQQTPGQGLQFLFEYFSETQRNKGNFPGRFSGRQFSNSRSEMNVSTLELGDSALYLCASSLASLAGDVTQYFGPGTRLLVL.